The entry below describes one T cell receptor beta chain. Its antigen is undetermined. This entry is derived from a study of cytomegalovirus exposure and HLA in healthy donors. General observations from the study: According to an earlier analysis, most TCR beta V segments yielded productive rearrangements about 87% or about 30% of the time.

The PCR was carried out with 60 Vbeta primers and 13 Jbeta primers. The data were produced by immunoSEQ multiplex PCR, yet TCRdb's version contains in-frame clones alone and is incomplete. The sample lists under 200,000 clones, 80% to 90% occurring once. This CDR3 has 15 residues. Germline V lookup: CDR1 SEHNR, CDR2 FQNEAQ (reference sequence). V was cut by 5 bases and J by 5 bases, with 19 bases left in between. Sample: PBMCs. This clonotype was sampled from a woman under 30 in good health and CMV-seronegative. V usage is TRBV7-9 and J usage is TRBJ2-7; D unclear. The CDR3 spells CASSHYALNPHEQYF. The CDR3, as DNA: TGTGCCAGCAGCCACTACGCGTTAAATCCCCACGAGCAGTACTTC.